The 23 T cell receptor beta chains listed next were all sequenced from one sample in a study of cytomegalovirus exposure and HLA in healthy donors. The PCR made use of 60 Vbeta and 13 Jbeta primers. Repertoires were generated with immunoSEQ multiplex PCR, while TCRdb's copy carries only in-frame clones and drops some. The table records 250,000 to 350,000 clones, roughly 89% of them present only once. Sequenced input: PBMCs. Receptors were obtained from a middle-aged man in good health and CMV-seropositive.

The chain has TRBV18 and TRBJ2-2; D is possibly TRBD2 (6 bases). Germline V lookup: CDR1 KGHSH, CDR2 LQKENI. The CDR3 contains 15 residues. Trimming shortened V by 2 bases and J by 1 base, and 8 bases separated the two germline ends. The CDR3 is CASSPTGVNTGELFF. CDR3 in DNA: TGTGCCAGCTCACCAACGGGGGTGAACACCGGGGAGCTGTTTTTT.

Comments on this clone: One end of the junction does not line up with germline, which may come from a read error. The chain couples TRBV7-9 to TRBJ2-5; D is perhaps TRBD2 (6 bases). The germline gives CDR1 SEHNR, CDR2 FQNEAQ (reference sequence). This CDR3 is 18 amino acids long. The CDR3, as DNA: TGTTCCAGCAGCTTAACCCTGCCGGGGCTAGCGAACCAAGAGACCCAGTACTTC. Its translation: CSSSLTLPGLANQETQYF.

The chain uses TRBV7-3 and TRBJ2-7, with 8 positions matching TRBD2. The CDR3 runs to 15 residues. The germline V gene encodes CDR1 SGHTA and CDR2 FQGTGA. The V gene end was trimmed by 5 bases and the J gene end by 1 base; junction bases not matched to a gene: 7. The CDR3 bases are TGTGCCAGCAGCCCTTTCGGGGGGGGGTCCTACGAGCAGTACTTC. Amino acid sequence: CASSPFGGGSYEQYF. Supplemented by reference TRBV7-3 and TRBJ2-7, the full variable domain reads GAGVSQTPSNKVTEKGKYVELRCDPISGHTALYWYRQSLGQGPEFLIYFQGTGAADDSGLPNDRFFAVRPEGSVSTLKIQRTERGDSAVYLCASSPFGGGSYEQYFGPGTRLTVT.

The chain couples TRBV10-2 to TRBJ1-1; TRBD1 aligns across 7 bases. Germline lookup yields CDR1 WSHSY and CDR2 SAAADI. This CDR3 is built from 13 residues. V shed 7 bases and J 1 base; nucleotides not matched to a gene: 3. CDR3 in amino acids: CASIWDRNTEAFF. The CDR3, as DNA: TGCGCCAGCATTTGGGACAGGAACACTGAAGCTTTCTTT.

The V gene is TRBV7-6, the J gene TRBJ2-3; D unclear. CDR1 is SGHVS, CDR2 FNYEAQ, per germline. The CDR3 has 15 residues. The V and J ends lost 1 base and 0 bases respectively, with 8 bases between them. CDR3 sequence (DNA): TGTGCCAGCAGCTTAGTTGCCAGAAGCACAGATACGCAGTATTTT. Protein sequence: CASSLVARSTDTQYF. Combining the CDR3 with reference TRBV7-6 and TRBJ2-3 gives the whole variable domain GAGVSQSPRYKVTKRGQDVALRCDPISGHVSLYWYRQALGQGPEFLTYFNYEAQQDKSGLPNDRFSAERPEGSISTLTIQRTEQRDSAMYRCASSLVARSTDTQYFGPGTRLTVL.

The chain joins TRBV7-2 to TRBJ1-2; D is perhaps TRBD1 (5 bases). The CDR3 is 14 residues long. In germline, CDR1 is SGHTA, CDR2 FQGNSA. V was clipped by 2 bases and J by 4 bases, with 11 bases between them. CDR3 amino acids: CASSLTRVGYGYTF. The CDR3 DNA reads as TGTGCCAGCAGCTTAACCAGGGTAGGCTATGGCTACACCTTC.

The CDR3 loop reads CASSLGRGRSNQPQHF. The CDR3 DNA is TGTGCCAGCAGCTTAGGCAGGGGGCGGTCTAATCAGCCCCAGCATTTT. This chain links TRBV13 with TRBJ1-5, with TRBD1 matching over 8 bases. From germline, CDR1 is PRHDT and CDR2 FYEKMQ (reference sequence). Germline trimming cut 0 bases from V and 4 bases from J; bases unmatched to any gene: 5. This CDR3 comprises 16 residues. Together with reference TRBV13 and TRBJ1-5, the CDR3 gives the full variable domain: AAGVIQSPRHLIKEKRETATLKCYPIPRHDTVYWYQQGPGQDPQFLISFYEKMQSDKGSIPDRFSAQQFSDYHSELNMSSLELGDSALYFCASSLGRGRSNQPQHFGDGTRLSIL.

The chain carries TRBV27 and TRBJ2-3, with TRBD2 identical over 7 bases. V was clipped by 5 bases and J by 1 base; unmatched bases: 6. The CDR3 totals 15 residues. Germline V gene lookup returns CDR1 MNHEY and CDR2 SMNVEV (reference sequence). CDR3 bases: TGTGCCAGCAGTAAGGAGCGGGACCGCACAGATACGCAGTATTTT. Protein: CASSKERDRTDTQYF.

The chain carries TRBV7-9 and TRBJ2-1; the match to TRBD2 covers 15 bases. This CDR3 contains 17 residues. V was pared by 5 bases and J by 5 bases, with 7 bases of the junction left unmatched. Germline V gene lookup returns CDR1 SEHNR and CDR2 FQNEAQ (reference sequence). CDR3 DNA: TGTGCCAGCAGCGGGGGACTAGCGGGAGGACTCGACAATGAGCAGTTCTTC. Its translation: CASSGGLAGGLDNEQFF.

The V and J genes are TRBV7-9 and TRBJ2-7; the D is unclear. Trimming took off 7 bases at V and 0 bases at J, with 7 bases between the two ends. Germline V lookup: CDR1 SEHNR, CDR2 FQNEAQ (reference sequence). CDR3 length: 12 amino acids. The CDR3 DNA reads TGTGCCAGCACCCCCAACTCCTACGAGCAGTACTTC. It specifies CASTPNSYEQYF.

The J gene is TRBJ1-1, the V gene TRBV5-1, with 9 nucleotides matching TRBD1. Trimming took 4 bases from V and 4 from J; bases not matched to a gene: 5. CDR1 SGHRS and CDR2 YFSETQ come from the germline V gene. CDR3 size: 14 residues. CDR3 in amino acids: CASSPDRGSTEAFF. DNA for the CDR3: TGCGCCAGCAGCCCGGACAGGGGCTCCACTGAAGCTTTCTTT.

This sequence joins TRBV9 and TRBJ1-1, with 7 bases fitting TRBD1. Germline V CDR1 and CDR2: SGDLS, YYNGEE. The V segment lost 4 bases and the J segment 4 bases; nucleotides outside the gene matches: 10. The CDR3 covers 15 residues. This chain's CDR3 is CASSPPGGGATEAFF. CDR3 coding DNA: TGTGCCAGCAGCCCTCCAGGGGGAGGTGCCACTGAAGCTTTCTTT. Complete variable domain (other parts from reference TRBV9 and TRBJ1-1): DSGVTQTPKHLITATGQRVTLRCSPRSGDLSVYWYQQSLDQGLQFLIQYYNGEERAKGNILERFSAQQFPDLHSELNLSSLELGDSALYFCASSPPGGGATEAFFGQGTRLTVV.

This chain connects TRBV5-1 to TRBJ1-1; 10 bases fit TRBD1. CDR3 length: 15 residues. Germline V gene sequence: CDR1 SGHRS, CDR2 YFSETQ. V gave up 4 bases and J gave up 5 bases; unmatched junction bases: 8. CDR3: CASSQRDRGRTEAFF. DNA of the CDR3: TGCGCCAGCAGCCAAAGGGACAGGGGACGGACTGAAGCTTTCTTT.

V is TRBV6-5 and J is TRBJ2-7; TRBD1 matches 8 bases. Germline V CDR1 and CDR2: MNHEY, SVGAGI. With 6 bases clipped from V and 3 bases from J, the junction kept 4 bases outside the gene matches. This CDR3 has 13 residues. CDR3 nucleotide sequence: TGTGCCAGCAGCCGAGGACAGGGCTACGAGCAGTACTTC. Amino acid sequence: CASSRGQGYEQYF.

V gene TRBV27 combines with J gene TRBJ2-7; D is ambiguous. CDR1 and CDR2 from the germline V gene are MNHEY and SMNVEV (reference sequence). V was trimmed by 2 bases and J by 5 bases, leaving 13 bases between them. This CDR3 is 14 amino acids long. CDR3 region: CASSLISALHEQYF. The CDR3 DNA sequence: TGTGCCAGCAGTTTAATCAGCGCTTTGCACGAGCAGTACTTC.

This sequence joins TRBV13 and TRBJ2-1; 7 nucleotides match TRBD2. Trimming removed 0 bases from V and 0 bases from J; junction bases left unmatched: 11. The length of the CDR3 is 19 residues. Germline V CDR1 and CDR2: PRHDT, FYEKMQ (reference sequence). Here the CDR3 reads CASSLGPESKRGSYNEQFF. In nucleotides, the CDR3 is TGTGCCAGCAGCTTAGGGCCTGAATCGAAGCGGGGCTCCTACAATGAGCAGTTCTTC.

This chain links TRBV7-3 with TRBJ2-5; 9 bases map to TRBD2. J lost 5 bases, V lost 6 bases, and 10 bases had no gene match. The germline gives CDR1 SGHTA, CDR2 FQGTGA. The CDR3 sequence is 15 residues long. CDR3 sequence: CASRSSGTQGETQYF. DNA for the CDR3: TGTGCCAGCAGGTCTAGCGGGACCCAGGGGGAGACCCAGTACTTC.

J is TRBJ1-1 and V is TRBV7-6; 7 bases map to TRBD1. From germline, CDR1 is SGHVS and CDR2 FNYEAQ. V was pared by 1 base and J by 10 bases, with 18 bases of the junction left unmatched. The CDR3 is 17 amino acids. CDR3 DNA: TGTGCCAGCAGCTTAGGGGCCCGCTGGGACAGAACGGTCGGAGCTTTCTTT. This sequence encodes CASSLGARWDRTVGAFF.

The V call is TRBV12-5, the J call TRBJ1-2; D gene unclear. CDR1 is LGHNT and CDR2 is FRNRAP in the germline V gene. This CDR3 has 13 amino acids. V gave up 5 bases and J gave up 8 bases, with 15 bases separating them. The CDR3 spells CASGPEAGGGYTF. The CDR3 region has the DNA TGTGCTAGTGGTCCGGAGGCCGGAGGGGGCTACACCTTC.

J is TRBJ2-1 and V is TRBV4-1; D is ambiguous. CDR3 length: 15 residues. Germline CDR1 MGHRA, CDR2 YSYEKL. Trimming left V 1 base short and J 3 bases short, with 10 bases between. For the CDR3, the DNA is TGCGCCAGCAGCCAAGCTTTGCGGAACTACAATGAGCAGTTCTTC. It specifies CASSQALRNYNEQFF.

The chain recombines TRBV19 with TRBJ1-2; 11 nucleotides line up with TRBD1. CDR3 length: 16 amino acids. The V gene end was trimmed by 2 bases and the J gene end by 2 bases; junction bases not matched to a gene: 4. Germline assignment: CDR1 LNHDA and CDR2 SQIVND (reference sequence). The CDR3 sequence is CASSILRTGGNYGYTF. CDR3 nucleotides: TGTGCCAGTAGTATACTGAGGACAGGGGGCAACTATGGCTACACCTTC.

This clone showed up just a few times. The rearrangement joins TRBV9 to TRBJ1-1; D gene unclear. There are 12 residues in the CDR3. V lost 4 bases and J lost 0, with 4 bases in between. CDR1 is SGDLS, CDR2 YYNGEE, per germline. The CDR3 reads CASSNMNTEAFF. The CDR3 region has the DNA TGTGCCAGCAGCAATATGAACACTGAAGCTTTCTTT.

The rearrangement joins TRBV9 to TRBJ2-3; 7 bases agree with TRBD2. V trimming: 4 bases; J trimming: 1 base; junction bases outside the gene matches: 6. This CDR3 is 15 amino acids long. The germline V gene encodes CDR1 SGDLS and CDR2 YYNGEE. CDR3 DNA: TGTGCCAGCAGCATATCGACTAGCCGCACAGATACGCAGTATTTT. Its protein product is CASSISTSRTDTQYF.